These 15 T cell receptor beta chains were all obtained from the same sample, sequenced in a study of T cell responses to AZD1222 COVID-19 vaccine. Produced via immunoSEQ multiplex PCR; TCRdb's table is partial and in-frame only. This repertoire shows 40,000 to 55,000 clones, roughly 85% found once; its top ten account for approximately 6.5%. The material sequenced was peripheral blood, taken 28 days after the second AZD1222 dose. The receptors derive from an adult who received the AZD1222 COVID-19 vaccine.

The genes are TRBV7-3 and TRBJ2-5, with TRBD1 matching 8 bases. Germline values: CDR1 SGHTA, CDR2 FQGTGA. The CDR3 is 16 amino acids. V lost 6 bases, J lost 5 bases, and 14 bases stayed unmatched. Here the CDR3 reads CASSLLGQGAWETQYF. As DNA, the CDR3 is TGTGCCAGCAGTCTTCTGGGGCAGGGGGCTTGGGAGACCCAGTACTTC.

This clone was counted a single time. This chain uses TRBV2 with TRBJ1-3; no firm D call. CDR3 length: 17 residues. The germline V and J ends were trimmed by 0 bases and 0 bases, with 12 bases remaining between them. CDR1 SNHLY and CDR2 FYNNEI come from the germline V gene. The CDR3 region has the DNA TGTGCCAGCAGTGAAGCGCTTGGTTTCTCCTCTGGAAACACCATATATTTT. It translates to CASSEALGFSSGNTIYF.

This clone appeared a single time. The CDR3 nucleotides are TGTGCCAGCAGTTTACCTAGCCGCCCCAATGAGCAGTTCTTC. Its translation: CASSLPSRPNEQFF. This chain uses TRBV28 with TRBJ2-1, with D possibly TRBD2 on 5 matching bases. The length of the CDR3 is 14 residues. In germline, CDR1 is MDHEN, CDR2 SYDVKM. V was pared by 2 bases and J by 6 bases, with 11 bases between.

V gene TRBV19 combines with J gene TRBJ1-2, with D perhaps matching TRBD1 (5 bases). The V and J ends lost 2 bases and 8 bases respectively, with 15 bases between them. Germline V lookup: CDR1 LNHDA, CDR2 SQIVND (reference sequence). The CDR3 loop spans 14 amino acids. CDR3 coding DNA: TGTGCCAGTAGTATAAGGTGGAGGGACGACGGCTACACCTTC. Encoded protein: CASSIRWRDDGYTF.

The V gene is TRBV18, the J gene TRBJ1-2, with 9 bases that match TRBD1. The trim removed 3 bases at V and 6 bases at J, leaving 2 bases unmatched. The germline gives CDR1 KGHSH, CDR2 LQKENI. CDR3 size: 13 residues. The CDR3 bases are TGTGCCAGCTCACCCCGGACAGGGGATGGCTACACCTTC. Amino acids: CASSPRTGDGYTF.

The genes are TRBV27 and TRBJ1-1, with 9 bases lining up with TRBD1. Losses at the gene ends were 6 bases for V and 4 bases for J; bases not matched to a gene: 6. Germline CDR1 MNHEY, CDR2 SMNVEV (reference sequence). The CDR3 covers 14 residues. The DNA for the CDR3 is TGTGCCAGCAGCCGCGGACAGGGGAGCACTGAAGCTTTCTTT. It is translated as CASSRGQGSTEAFF.

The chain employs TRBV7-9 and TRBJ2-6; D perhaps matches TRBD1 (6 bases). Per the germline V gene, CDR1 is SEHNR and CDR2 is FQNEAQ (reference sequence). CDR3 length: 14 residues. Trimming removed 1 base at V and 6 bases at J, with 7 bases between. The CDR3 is CASSLGGQANVLTF. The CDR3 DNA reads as TGTGCCAGCAGCTTAGGGGGACAGGCCAACGTCCTGACTTTC.

CDR3 protein: CASSGSGTGRREQYF. The CDR3 nucleotides read TGTGCCAGCAGCGGCTCCGGGACAGGGCGACGGGAGCAGTACTTC. J is TRBJ2-7 and V is TRBV7-9; 9 positions match TRBD1. This CDR3 is 15 amino acids long. V dropped 5 bases and J dropped 7; count of bases not matched to a gene: 12. CDR1 and CDR2 from the germline V gene are SEHNR and FQNEAQ (reference sequence).

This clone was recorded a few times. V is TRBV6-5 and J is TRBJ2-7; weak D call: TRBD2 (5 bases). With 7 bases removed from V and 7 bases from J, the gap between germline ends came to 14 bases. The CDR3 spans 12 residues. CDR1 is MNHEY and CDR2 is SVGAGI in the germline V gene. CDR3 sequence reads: CASISLAREQYF. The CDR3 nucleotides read TGTGCCAGCATATCTTTAGCGAGGGAGCAGTACTTC.

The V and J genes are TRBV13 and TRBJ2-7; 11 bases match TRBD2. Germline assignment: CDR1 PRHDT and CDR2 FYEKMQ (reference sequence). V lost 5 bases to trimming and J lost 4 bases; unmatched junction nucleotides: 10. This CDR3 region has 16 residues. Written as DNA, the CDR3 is TGTGCCAGCAGCGTTGGGAGGTCTAGCGGGGGGTACGAGCAGTACTTC. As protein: CASSVGRSSGGYEQYF.

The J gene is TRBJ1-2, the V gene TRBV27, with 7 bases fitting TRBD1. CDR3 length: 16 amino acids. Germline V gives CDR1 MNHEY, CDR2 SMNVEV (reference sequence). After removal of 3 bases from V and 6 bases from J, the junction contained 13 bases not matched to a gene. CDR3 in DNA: TGTGCCAGCAGTTTGGGTTTGACAGGGAGGATAGATGGCTACACCTTC. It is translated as CASSLGLTGRIDGYTF.

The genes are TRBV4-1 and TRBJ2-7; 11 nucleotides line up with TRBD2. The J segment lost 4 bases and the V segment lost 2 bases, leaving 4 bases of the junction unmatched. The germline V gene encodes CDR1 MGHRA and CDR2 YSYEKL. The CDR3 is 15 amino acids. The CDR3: CASSQSSGRAYEQYF. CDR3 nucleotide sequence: TGCGCCAGCAGCCAAAGTAGCGGGAGGGCGTACGAGCAGTACTTC.

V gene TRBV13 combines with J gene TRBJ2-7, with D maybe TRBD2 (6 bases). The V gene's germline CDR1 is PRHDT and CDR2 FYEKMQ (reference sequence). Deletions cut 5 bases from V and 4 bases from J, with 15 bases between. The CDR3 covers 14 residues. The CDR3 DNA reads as TGTGCCAGCAGCCAAGGTGGGAGGCGGTACGAGCAGTACTTC. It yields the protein CASSQGGRRYEQYF.

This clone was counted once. The CDR3 sequence: CASSLGAAREGNEQFF. In DNA, the CDR3 is TGTGCCAGCAGCCTGGGGGCGGCGCGGGAGGGAAATGAGCAGTTCTTC. V usage is TRBV5-4 and J usage is TRBJ2-1, with 9 positions matching TRBD2. V shed 4 bases and J 7 bases; nucleotides not matched to a gene: 12. Germline V gene sequence: CDR1 SGHNT, CDR2 YYREEE (reference sequence). The CDR3 extends over 16 amino acids.

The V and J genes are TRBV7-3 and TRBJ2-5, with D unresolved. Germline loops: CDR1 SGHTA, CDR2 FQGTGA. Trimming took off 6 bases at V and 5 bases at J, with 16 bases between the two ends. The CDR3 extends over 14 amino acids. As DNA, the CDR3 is TGTGCCAGCAGTCAACAGCTCGCCGACGAGACCCAGTACTTC. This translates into CASSQQLADETQYF.